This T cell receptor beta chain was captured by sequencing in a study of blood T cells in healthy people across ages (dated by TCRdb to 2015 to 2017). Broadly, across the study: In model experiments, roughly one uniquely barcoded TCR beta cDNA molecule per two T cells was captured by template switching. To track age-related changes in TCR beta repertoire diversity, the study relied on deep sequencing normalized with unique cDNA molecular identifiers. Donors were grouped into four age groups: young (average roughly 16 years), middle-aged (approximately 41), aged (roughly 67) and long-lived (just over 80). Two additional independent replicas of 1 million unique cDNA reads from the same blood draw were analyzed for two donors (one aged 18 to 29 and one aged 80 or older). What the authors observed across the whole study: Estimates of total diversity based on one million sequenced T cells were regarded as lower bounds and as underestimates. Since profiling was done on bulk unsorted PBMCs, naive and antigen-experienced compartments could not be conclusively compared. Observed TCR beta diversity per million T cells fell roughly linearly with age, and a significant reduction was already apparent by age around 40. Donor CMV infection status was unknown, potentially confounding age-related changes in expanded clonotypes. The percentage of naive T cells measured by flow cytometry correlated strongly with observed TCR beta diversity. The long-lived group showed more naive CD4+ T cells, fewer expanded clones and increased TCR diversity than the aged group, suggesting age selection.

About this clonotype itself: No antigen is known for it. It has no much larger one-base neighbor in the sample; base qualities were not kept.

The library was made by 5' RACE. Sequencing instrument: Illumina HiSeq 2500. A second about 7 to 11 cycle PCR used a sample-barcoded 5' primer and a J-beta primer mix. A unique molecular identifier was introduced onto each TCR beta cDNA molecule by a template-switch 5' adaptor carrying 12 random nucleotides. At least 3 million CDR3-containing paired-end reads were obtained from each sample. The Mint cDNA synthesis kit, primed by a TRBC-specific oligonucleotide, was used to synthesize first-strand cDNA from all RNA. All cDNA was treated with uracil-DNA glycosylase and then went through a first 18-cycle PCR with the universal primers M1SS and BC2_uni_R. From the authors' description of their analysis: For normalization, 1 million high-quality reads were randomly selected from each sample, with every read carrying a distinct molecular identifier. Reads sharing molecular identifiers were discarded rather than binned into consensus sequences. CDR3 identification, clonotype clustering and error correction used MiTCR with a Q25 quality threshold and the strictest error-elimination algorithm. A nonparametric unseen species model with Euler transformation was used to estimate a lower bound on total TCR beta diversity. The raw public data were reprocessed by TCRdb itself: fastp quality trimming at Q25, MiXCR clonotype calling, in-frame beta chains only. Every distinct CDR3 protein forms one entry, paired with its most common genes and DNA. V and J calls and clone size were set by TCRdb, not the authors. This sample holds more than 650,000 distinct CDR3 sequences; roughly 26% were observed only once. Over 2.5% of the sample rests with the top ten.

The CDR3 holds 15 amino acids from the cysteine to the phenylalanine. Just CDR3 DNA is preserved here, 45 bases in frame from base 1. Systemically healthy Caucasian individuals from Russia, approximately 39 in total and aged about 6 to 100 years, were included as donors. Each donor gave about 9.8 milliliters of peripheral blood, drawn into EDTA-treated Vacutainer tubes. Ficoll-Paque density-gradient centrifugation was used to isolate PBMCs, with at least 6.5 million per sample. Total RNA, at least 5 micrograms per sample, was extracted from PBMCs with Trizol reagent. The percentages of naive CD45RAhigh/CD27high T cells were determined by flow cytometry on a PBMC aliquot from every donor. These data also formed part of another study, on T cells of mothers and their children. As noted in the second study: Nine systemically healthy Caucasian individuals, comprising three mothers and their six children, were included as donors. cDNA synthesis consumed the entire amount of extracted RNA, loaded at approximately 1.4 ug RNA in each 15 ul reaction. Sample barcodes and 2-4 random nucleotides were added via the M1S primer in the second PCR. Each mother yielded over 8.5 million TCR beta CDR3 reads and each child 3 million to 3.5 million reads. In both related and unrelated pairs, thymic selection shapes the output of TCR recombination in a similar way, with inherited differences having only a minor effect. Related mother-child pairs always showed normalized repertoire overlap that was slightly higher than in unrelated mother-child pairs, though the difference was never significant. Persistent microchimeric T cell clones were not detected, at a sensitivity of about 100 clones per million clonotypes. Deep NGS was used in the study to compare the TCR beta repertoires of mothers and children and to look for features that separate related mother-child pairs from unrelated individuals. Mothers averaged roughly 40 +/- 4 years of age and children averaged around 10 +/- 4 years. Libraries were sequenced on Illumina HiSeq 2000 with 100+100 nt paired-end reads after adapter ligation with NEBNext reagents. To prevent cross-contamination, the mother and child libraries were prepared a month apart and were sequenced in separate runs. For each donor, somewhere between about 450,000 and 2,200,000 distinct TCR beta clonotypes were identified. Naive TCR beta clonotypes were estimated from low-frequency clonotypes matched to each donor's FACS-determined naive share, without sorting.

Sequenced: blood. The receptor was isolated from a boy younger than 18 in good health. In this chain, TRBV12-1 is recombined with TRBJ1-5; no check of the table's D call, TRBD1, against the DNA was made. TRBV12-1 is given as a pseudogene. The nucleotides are TGTGCCAGCAGCGCCCCCGACAGGGGATATCAGCCCCAGCATTTT. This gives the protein CASSAPDRGYQPQHF.